The clone carrying this T cell receptor (beta chain) has a handful of counts. These data belong to a study of shared T cell receptors in the human thymus. The CDR3 runs 12 residues. V was pared by 5 bases and J by 6 bases, with 8 bases between. Germline V gene sequence: CDR1 SGHAT, CDR2 FQNNGV. The assay was immunoSEQ multiplex PCR, and TCRdb's table has in-frame clones only and misses some. Among around 340,000 clones listed, about 95% were seen once. This receptor was identified in a human donor. The material sequenced was thymocytes. This rearrangement joins TRBV11-2 to TRBJ2-1, with a possible D match to TRBD2 (6 bases). The CDR3 spells CASSGGRNEQFF. The CDR3 DNA follows: TGTGCCAGCAGCGGAGGGCGCAATGAGCAGTTCTTC.